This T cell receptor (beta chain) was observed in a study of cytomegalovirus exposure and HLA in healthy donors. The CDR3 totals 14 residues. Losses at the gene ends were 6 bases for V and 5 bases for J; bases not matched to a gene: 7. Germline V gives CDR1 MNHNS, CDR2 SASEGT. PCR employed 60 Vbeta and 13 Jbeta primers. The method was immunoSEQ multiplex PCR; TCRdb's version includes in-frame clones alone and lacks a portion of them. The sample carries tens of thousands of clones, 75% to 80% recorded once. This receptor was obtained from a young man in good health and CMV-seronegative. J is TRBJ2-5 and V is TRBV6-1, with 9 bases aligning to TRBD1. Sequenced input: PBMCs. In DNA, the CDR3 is TGTGCCAGCAGGGCCGGGACAGGGAGGGAGACCCAGTACTTC. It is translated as CASRAGTGRETQYF.